This T cell receptor (beta chain) was recovered during a study of blood T cell repertoires in COVID-19. About the research overall: Both acute and convalescent COVID-19 samples were obtained from the United States, Italy and Spain. Sources were T cells, B-cell-depleted T cells, or PBMCs; the material itself was cDNA or gDNA.

In the original workflow: How many nucleated cells were present was estimated from reference gene primer amplification. TCRdb's copy holds only in-frame clones and misses some; the assay was immunoSEQ multiplex PCR. The V and J calls and clone size come from that table; D and trimming were worked out from the DNA. The sample shows about 130,000 clones, approximately 83% of them seen only once. The CDR3 has 14 residues. CDR1 is SGHTA and CDR2 is FQGNSA in the germline V gene. V shed 1 base, J shed 9 bases, and the junction held 6 bases outside the gene matches. This receptor was taken from a man between 35 and 55 years old with active or convalescent COVID-19. The sample comprised peripheral blood. V gene TRBV7-2 combines with J gene TRBJ2-1; 7 bases are shared with TRBD2. DNA for the CDR3: TGTGCCAGCAGCTTAGATTACGGCGGGGGTGAGCAGTTCTTC. It is translated as CASSLDYGGGEQFF.